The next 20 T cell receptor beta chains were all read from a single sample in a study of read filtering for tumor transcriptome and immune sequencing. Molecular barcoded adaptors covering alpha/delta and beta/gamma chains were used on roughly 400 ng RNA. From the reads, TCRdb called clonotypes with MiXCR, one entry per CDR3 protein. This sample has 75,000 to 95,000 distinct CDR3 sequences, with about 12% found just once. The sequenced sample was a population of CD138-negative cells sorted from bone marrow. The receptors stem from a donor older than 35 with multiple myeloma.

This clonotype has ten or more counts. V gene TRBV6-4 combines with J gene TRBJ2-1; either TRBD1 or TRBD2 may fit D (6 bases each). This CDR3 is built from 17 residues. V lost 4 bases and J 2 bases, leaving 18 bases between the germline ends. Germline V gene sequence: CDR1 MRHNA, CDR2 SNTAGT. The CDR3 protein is CASSVQYKGGAYNEQFF. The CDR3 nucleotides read TGTGCCAGCAGTGTACAATATAAGGGGGGCGCCTACAATGAGCAGTTCTTC.

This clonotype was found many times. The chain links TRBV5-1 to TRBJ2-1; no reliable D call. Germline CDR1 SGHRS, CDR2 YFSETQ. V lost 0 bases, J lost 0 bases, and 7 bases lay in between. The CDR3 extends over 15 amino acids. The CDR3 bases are TGCGCCAGCAGCTTGGCGGTGAGCTCCTACAATGAGCAGTTCTTC. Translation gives CASSLAVSSYNEQFF.

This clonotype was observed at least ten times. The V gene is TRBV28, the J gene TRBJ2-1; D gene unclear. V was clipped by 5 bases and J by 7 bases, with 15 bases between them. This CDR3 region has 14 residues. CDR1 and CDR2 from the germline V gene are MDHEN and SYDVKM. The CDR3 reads CASSGPIPENEQFF. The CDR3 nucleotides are TGTGCCAGCAGTGGACCTATCCCGGAAAATGAGCAGTTCTTC.

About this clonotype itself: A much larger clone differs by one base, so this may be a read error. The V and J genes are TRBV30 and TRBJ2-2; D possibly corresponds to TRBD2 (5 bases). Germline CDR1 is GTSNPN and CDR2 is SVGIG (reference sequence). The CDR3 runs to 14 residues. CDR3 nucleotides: TGTGCCTGGAAACCAGAGTCGAACACCGGGGAGCTGCTTTTT. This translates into CAWKPESNTGELLF.

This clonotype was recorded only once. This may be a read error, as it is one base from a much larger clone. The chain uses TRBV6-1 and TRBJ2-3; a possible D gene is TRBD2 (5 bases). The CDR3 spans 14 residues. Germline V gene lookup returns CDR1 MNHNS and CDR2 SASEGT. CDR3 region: CASSEAAGTDRQYF. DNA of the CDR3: TGTGCCAGCAGTGAAGCTGCGGGCACAGATAGGCAGTATTTT.

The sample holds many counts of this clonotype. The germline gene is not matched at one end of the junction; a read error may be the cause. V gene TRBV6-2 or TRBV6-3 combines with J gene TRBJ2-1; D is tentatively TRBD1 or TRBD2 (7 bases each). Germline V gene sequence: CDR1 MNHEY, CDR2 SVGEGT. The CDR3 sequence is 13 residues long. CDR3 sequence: CASRQGGSAEQFF. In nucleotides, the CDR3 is TGTGCCAGCAGGCAGGGGGGGTCGGCTGAGCAATTCTTC.

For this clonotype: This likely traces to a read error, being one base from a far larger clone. The CDR3 nucleotides read TGTGCCAGCAGCTTACTGGATAACTATGGCTACACCTTC. Protein sequence: CASSLLDNYGYTF. The rearrangement uses TRBV7-9 and TRBJ1-2; D uncertain. CDR3 length: 13 residues. Per germline, CDR1 SEHNR and CDR2 FQNEAQ (reference sequence). V gave up 2 bases and J gave up 1 base, with 5 bases separating them.

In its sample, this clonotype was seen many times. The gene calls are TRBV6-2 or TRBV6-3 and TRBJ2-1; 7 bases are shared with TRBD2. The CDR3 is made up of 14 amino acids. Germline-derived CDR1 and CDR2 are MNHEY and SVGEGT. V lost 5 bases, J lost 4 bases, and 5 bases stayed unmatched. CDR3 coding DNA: TGTGCCAGCAGTCGTCCTAGCGGATACAATGAGCAGTTCTTC. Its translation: CASSRPSGYNEQFF.

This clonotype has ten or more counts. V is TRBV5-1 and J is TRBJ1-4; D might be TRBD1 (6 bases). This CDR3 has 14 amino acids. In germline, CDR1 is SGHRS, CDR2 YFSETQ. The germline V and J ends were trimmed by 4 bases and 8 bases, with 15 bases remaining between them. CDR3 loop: CASSRAGGEEKLFF. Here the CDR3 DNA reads TGCGCCAGCAGCCGAGCCGGGGGCGAAGAAAAACTGTTTTTT.

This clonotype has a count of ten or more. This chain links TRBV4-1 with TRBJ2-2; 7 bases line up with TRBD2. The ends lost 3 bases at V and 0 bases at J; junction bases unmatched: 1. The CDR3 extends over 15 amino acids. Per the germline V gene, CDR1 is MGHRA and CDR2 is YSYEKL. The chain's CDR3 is CASSHSGTNTGELFF. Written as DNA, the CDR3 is TGCGCCAGCAGCCACAGCGGGACGAACACCGGGGAGCTGTTTTTT.

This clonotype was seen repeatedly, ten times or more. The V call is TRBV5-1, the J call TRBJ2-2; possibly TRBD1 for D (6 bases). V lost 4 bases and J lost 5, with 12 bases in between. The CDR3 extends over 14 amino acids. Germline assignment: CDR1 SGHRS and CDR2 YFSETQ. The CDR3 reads CASSALQGTGELFF. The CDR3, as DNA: TGCGCCAGCAGCGCCCTACAGGGAACCGGGGAGCTGTTTTTT.

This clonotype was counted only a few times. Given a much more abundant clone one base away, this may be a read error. DNA for the CDR3: TGTGCCCGGAGTGTACAAGGACGAATGAACACTGAAGCTTTCTTT. Protein product: CARSVQGRMNTEAFF. This chain joins TRBV30 and TRBJ1-1; D ambiguous. CDR1 is GTSNPN and CDR2 is SVGIG in the germline V gene (reference sequence). The CDR3 is made up of 15 amino acids.

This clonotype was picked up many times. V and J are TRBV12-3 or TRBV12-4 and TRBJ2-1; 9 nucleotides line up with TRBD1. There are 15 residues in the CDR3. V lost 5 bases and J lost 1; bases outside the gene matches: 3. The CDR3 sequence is CASSMDRGSYNEQFF. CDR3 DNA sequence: TGTGCCAGCAGTATGGACAGGGGTTCCTACAATGAGCAGTTCTTC.

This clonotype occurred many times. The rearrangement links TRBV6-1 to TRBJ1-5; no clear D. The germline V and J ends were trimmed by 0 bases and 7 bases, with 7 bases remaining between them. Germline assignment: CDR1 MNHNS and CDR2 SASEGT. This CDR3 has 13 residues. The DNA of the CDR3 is TGTGCCAGCAGTGAAGCGATGAGGCAGCCCCAGCATTTT. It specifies CASSEAMRQPQHF.

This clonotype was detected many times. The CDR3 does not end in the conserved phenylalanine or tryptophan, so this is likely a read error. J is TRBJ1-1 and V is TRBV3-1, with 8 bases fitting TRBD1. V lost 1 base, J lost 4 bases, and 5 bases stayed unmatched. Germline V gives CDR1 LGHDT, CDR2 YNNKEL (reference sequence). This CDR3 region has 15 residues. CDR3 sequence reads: CASSQGSGQGTEAFL. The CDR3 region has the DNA TGTGCCAGCAGCCAAGGCTCTGGACAGGGCACTGAAGCTTTCCTT.

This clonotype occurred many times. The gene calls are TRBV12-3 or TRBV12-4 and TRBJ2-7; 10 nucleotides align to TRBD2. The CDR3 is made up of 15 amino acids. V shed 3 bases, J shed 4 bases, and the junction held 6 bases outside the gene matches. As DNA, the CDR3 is TGTGCCAGCAGTTTTGGGACTAGCGAGGGGTACGAGCAGTACTTC. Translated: CASSFGTSEGYEQYF.

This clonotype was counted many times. The CDR3 loop is CASSLDSSNQPQHF. The CDR3 coding sequence is TGCGCCAGCAGCCTGGACAGTAGCAATCAGCCCCAGCATTTT. V is TRBV5-1 and J is TRBJ1-5, with TRBD1 as a possible D gene (6 bases). There are 14 residues in the CDR3. Looked up from germline, CDR1 is SGHRS and CDR2 is YFSETQ. V lost 4 bases, J lost 0 bases, and 8 bases lay in between.

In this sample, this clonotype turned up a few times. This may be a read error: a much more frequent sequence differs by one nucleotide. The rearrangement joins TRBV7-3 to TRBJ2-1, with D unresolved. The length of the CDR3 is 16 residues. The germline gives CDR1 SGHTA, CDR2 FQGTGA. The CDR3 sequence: CASSSSAANTYNGQFF. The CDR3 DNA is TGTGCCAGCAGCTCGTCGGCAGCCAACACCTACAATGGGCAGTTCTTC.

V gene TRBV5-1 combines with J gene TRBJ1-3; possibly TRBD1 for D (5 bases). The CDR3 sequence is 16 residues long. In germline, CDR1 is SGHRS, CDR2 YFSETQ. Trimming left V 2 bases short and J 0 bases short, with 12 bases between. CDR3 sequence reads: CASSLLTAFSGNTIYF. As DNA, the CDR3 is TGCGCCAGCAGCTTATTGACAGCTTTCTCTGGAAACACCATATATTTT. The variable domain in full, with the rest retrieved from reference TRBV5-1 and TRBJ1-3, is KAGVTQTPRYLIKTRGQQVTLSCSPISGHRSVSWYQQTPGQGLQFLFEYFSETQRNKGNFPGRFSGRQFSNSRSEMNVSTLELGDSALYLCASSLLTAFSGNTIYFGEGSWLTVV.

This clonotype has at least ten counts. The CDR3 is CSATGRDREYF. CDR3 DNA sequence: TGCAGTGCTACCGGCCGGGACAGGGAATACTTC. The genes are TRBV20-1 and TRBJ2-7; 9 nucleotides agree with TRBD1. V trimming: 4 bases; J trimming: 13 bases; junction bases outside the gene matches: 8. Germline-derived CDR1 and CDR2 are DFQATT and SNEGSKA (reference sequence). This CDR3 contains 11 residues.